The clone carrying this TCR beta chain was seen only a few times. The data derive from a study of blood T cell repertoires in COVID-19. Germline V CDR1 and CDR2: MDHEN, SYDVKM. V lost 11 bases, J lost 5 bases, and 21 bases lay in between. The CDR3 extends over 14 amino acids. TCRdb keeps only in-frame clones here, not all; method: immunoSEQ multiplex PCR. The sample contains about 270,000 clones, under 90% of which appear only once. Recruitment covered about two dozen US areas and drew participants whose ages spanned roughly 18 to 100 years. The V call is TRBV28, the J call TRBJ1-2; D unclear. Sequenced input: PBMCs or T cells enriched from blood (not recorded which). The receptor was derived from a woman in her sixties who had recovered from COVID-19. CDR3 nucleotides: TGTGCCTCCAAAGGGTCGGGATATCAATATGGCTACACCTTC. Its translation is CASKGSGYQYGYTF.